The TCR beta chain under discussion was sequenced for a study of PD-1 blockade in classical Hodgkin lymphoma. Details on this clone: Its matching antigen is unknown.

No patient escaped relapse after autologous stem cell transplantation, and brentuximab vedotin exposure varied. Repertoires were generated with immunoSEQ multiplex PCR, while TCRdb's copy carries only in-frame clones and drops some. The sample records tens of thousands of clones, about 90% being singletons. This CDR3 is built from 15 residues. Trimming cost V 0 bases and J 4 bases, with 10 bases left between them. Germline V gene lookup returns CDR1 SEHNR and CDR2 FQNEAQ (reference sequence). Study-level results: Exclusion removed patients who began nivolumab under 1 year after ASCT. While CD8+ TCR diversity did not rise significantly by C4D1, CD4+ TCR diversity did.

J is TRBJ2-1 and V is TRBV7-9, with D perhaps TRBD1 (6 bases). The origin of this receptor is a human donor with classical Hodgkin lymphoma. Sequencing used peripheral blood mononuclear cells (PBMCs), obtained at baseline. CDR3 DNA sequence: TGTGCCAGCAGCTTAGCGCTGGACAGTTACAATGAGCAGTTCTTC. Its translation is CASSLALDSYNEQFF.